The source of this TCR beta chain is a study of memory CD4+ T cells and cytomegalovirus serostatus (dated by TCRdb to the late 2010s). For the wider study: The cohort comprised 33 healthy Belgian adults, 9 CMV seropositive and some 24 CMV seronegative. To replicate a published TCR-based CMV serostatus classifier, the study sequenced CD4+ memory TCRbeta repertoires from a Belgian cohort whose cytomegalovirus serostatus was known. Summary of the overall study and its limitations: Only CD4+CD45RO+ memory cells were sequenced, in contrast to the original study, in which naive and memory CD4+ and CD8+ populations were covered. For CMV serostatus prediction, a median bootstrapped AUC of 0.95 was reached with the original framework, and a median bootstrapped AUC of roughly 0.9 was reached with a US-trained random forest. Among the 150 to 200 previously reported CMV-associated TCRbeta sequences, some 69 showed up in the CD4+ memory repertoires, with each one found in between one and five individuals. The results were interpreted as suggesting that the CMV-associated TCR signature is largely present in the CD4+ memory repertoire. On the Belgian cohort, the classifier built on the original framework reached a median bootstrapped AUC of around 0.95, with a 95% CI of 0.76-1.00.

The Quick-DNA Microprep Kit was used to extract genomic DNA from the sorted cells. Amplification of TCRbeta DNA was done with the immunoSEQ hsTCRbeta kit, following the protocol from the manufacturer. TCRbeta libraries were sequenced on an Illumina MiSeq instrument. Per the authors' processing: After out-of-frame sequences were removed, 2 million to 2.5 million distinct TCRbeta sequences remained, averaging around 61,000 per individual. Each individual was scored by the count of 150 or so previously reported CMV-associated TCRbeta sequences and the total productive distinct TCRbeta count. A beta-binomial model was reimplemented in Python, and scikit-learn random forests with default parameters were trained on US cohort data. On the Belgian cohort, classifier performance was reported as the median AUC, along with percentile confidence intervals, across 10,000 bootstrap iterations. As stored in TCRdb, this immuneACCESS dataset retains in-frame rearrangements with V and J assigned. A fraction of the clones does not appear; measured against another copy, unresolved V genes explain less than half of the discrepancy, and the remainder lacks a known reason. The V and J calls and clone size are taken from that table; D and trimming were inferred from the DNA. The sample data list 70,000 or so clones, and around 80% of these were observed just once. The top ten clones comprise just over 2.5% of the sample.

Relative to germline, V is 2 bases shorter and J is 0 bases shorter, with 8 bases between their ends. The CDR3 has 14 amino acids, counting the end cysteine and phenylalanine. Only CDR3 DNA is held: 42 bases, read in frame from base 1. Taken from the germline V gene (reference sequence), the CDR1 and CDR2 loops are SGHNT and YYREEE. This clone appeared a few times. Its antigen remains unidentified. No much larger clone exists at a distance of one base, and base qualities are not known. Other DNA sequences within the sample encode an identical CDR3. Single viable CD3+CD4+CD8-CD45RO+ cells were sorted as memory CD4+ T cells on a FACSAria II. To determine CMV serostatus, a Roche Elecsys assay was used that detects serum IgG against CMV pp150, pp28, p38 and p52. Following thawing, total CD4+ T cells were enriched through positive selection using CD4 magnetic microbeads. The samples came from a different study that was designed specifically to examine the CD4+ T cell memory repertoire. Peripheral blood mononuclear cells were isolated and cryopreserved according to standard operating procedures, and serum was stored at -80 degrees C. The staining relied on CD3-PerCP (BW264/56), CD4-APC (RPA-T4), CD45RO-PE (UCHT1) and CD8-Pacific Orange (3B5) antibodies, and Sytox blue was used to exclude non-viable cells.

The sample taken for sequencing was memory CD4+ T cells from blood. The origin of this receptor is an adult in good health and CMV-seropositive. Here the chain combines TRBV5-4 and TRBJ1-2; there is no confident call for the D gene. The CDR3 in this case is CASSLDPANYGYTF. The DNA sequence is TGTGCCAGCAGCTTAGACCCTGCTAACTATGGCTACACCTTC.